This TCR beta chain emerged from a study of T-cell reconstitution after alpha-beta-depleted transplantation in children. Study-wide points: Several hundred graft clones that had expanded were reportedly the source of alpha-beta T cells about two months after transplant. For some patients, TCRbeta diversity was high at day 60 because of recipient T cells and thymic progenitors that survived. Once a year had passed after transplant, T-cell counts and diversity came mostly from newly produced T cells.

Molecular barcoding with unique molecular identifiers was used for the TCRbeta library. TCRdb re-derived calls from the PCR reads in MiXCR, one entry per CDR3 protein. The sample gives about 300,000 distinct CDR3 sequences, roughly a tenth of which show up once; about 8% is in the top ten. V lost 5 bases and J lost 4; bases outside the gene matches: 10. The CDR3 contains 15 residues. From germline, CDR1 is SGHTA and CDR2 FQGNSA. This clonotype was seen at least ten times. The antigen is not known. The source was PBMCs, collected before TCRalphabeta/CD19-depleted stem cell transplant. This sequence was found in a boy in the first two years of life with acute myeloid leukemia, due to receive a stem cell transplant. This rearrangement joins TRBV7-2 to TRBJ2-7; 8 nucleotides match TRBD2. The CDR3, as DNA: TGTGCCAGCAGCGTAGAGCCGAGCGGGAGTTACGAGCAGTACTTC. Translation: CASSVEPSGSYEQYF.